The 21 T cell receptor beta chains presented below share a single source sample, sequenced in a study of cytomegalovirus exposure and HLA in healthy donors. In the PCR, 60 Vbeta and 13 Jbeta primers were used. The protocol was immunoSEQ multiplex PCR, while the TCRdb copy is restricted to in-frame clones and leaves out a portion. The data hold roughly 120,000 clones, with about 8.5% observed a single time. Sequencing input: PBMCs. These receptors were taken from a middle-aged man in good health and CMV-seronegative.

The chain is built from TRBV19 and TRBJ2-7, with D perhaps TRBD2 (6 bases). Germline V gene data show CDR1 as LNHDA and CDR2 as SQIVND (reference sequence). The CDR3 consists of 13 residues. Trimming cost V 8 bases and J 0 bases, with 11 bases left between them. Written as DNA, the CDR3 is TGTGCCAGTTTGGCGGGGAGCTCCTACGAGCAGTACTTC. It is translated as CASLAGSSYEQYF.

The chain links TRBV9 to TRBJ2-3, with 7 bases lining up with TRBD1. The CDR3 has 15 residues. V was pared by 6 bases and J by 3 bases, with 10 bases of the junction left unmatched. The germline V gene has CDR1 SGDLS and CDR2 YYNGEE. Here the CDR3 reads CASTPFEQGTDTQYF. DNA of the CDR3: TGTGCCAGCACCCCCTTCGAACAGGGGACAGATACGCAGTATTTT.

The chain combines TRBV18 with TRBJ1-2; D might be TRBD1 (6 bases). Trimming took off 3 bases at V and 3 bases at J, with 14 bases between the two ends. CDR1 is KGHSH, CDR2 LQKENI, per germline. The CDR3 length is 15 residues. In nucleotides, the CDR3 is TGTGCCAGCTCACCTCTTGGGGGCACAGACTATGGCTACACCTTC. Protein product: CASSPLGGTDYGYTF.

This chain joins TRBV29-1 and TRBJ2-5; the D is unclear. The CDR3 loop spans 14 amino acids. Trimming removed 1 base at V and 5 bases at J, with 14 bases between. CDR1 and CDR2 from the germline V gene are SQVTM and ANQGSEA. CDR3 bases: TGCAGCGTTGAAGTTTTGGTCTGGCGGGAGACCCAGTACTTC. Translated, it gives CSVEVLVWRETQYF.

The CDR3 here is CASNSGQGTYGYTF. For the CDR3, the DNA is TGTGCCAGCAATTCCGGACAGGGGACCTATGGCTACACCTTC. The rearrangement links TRBV6-5 to TRBJ1-2; 9 bases line up with TRBD1. Germline CDR1 MNHEY, CDR2 SVGAGI. The ends lost 7 bases at V and 4 bases at J; junction bases unmatched: 7. This CDR3 contains 14 residues.

The J gene is TRBJ1-1, the V gene TRBV6-1, with D uncertain. This CDR3 has 11 amino acids. Between the trimmed V and J ends, which lost 6 bases and 4 bases, there was a span of 6 bases. Germline loops: CDR1 MNHNS, CDR2 SASEGT. The CDR3 loop is CASRLFTEAFF. The CDR3 region has the DNA TGTGCCAGCAGATTATTCACTGAAGCTTTCTTT.

This clone has more than one count but fewer than ten. This sequence joins TRBV10-2 and TRBJ1-1; D unresolved. Trimming took 3 bases from V and 1 from J, leaving 6 bases between them. The CDR3 is 13 residues long. Germline V gene sequence: CDR1 WSHSY, CDR2 SAAADI. The DNA of the CDR3 is TGCGCCAGCAGTGATCCGGGGAACACTGAAGCTTTCTTT. This encodes CASSDPGNTEAFF.

This clone appeared a few times. The CDR3 bases are TGTGCCAGCAGTGACAAAAACAGGGCGGGTCAGCCCCAGCATTTT. It translates to CASSDKNRAGQPQHF. V and J are TRBV2 and TRBJ1-5, with D possibly being TRBD1 (6 bases). Germline values: CDR1 SNHLY, CDR2 FYNNEI. This CDR3 is built from 15 residues. Trimming stripped 3 bases from V and 6 bases from J, with 15 bases between.

This clone was observed a few times. This rearrangement joins TRBV6-1 to TRBJ1-2; D is perhaps TRBD1 (6 bases). The CDR3 is 14 residues long. V was trimmed by 2 bases and J by 3 bases, leaving 10 bases between them. CDR1 and CDR2 from the germline V gene are MNHNS and SASEGT. CDR3 in DNA: TGTGCCAGCAGTGAACTTAGGACAGACTATGGCTACACCTTC. Its protein product is CASSELRTDYGYTF.

The chain joins TRBV28 to TRBJ1-1; 7 positions agree with TRBD1. This CDR3 region has 15 residues. V dropped 9 bases and J dropped 3; count of bases not matched to a gene: 13. Germline V gene lookup returns CDR1 MDHEN and CDR2 SYDVKM. The CDR3 is CASEGGAGGYTEAFF. CDR3 sequence (DNA): TGTGCCAGTGAAGGGGGCGCTGGGGGTTACACTGAAGCTTTCTTT.

On this clone: Other DNA sequences from this sample encode an identical CDR3 as well. The V call is TRBV7-6, the J call TRBJ2-5, with D unresolved. Trimming cost V 1 base and J 2 bases, with 5 bases left between them. This CDR3 is 13 amino acids long. Germline CDR1 reads SGHVS; CDR2 reads FNYEAQ. The CDR3 DNA sequence: TGTGCCAGCAGCTTAGGTCAGCAAGAGACCCAGTACTTC. This sequence encodes CASSLGQQETQYF.

This rearrangement joins TRBV2 to TRBJ2-3; 9 bases are a match to TRBD2. The germline gives CDR1 SNHLY, CDR2 FYNNEI. V gave up 6 bases and J gave up 4 bases; unmatched junction bases: 11. This CDR3 has 16 amino acids. The CDR3, as DNA: TGTGCCAGCAGAGCGGGAGGTGGAGGGTATGCAGATACGCAGTATTTT. Translation: CASRAGGGGYADTQYF.

This clone was observed a few times. This rearrangement joins TRBV12-5 to TRBJ2-3; 12 positions match TRBD2. V shed 3 bases and J 2 bases; nucleotides not matched to a gene: 3. Germline CDR1 LGHNT, CDR2 FRNRAP. This CDR3 is built from 16 residues. The CDR3 region is CASGFRTSGATDTQYF. CDR3 nucleotides: TGTGCTAGTGGTTTCCGGACTAGCGGGGCCACAGATACGCAGTATTTT.

This clone was detected a few times. The chain carries TRBV13 and TRBJ1-6; D remains unclear. In germline, CDR1 is PRHDT, CDR2 FYEKMQ (reference sequence). The V end was cut by 5 bases, the J end by 0 bases, with 5 bases between. The CDR3 is made up of 14 amino acids. As DNA, the CDR3 is TGTGCCAGCAGCCTAAACTCCTATAATTCACCCCTCCACTTT. Amino acids: CASSLNSYNSPLHF.

In this sample, this clone turned up a few times. The chain couples TRBV30 to TRBJ2-3, with a tentative D call TRBD2 (7 bases). The CDR3 length is 15 residues. The V gene's germline CDR1 is GTSNPN and CDR2 SVGIG (reference sequence). V was trimmed by 1 base and J by 3 bases, leaving 14 bases between them. The CDR3 region is CAWSEGGAGTDTQYF. In nucleotides, the CDR3 is TGTGCCTGGAGTGAGGGGGGGGCGGGTACAGATACGCAGTATTTT.

The table lists this clone with a few counts. The gene calls are TRBV19 and TRBJ2-3; no clear D. Trimming pared 3 bases from V and 0 bases from J, leaving 7 bases between. Germline V gene data show CDR1 as LNHDA and CDR2 as SQIVND (reference sequence). The CDR3 totals 14 residues. The CDR3 spells CASSIDTSTDTQYF. The CDR3 bases are TGTGCCAGTAGTATCGACACTAGCACAGATACGCAGTATTTT.

V and J are TRBV18 and TRBJ1-5; possibly TRBD1 for D (5 bases). CDR3 length equals 13 residues. Germline lookup yields CDR1 KGHSH and CDR2 LQKENI. V shed 3 bases and J shed 5 bases, with 8 bases lying between them. The CDR3: CASSPDIYQPQHF. Written as DNA, the CDR3 is TGTGCCAGCTCACCGGACATATATCAGCCCCAGCATTTT.

This clone was picked up a small number of times. The chain has TRBV5-5 and TRBJ1-2; 8 bases line up with TRBD1. Germline V gene sequence: CDR1 SGHKS, CDR2 YYEKEE (reference sequence). CDR3 length equals 16 residues. Trimming at V came to 4 bases and at J to 5 bases, leaving 13 bases not matched to a gene. The CDR3 DNA reads TGTGCCAGCAGCCCCAGGGGGACAGGCACCCAATATGGCTACACCTTC. It yields the protein CASSPRGTGTQYGYTF.

In its sample, this clone was seen a few times. The chain recombines TRBV7-6 with TRBJ1-6; 11 bases match TRBD1. The V gene end was trimmed by 6 bases and the J gene end by 8 bases; junction bases not matched to a gene: 9. The CDR3 runs 16 residues. From germline, CDR1 is SGHVS and CDR2 FNYEAQ. The CDR3 DNA follows: TGTGCCAGCAGTCAGGGACAGGGGGTTTTGGATTCACCCCTCCACTTT. Translating gives CASSQGQGVLDSPLHF.

The V and J genes are TRBV19 and TRBJ2-7; 8 positions agree with TRBD1. The CDR3 extends over 15 amino acids. The V gene's germline CDR1 is LNHDA and CDR2 SQIVND (reference sequence). V shed 3 bases and J 6 bases; nucleotides not matched to a gene: 10. In DNA form, the CDR3 reads TGTGCCAGTAGTATGATGGACAGGGAAGTCAGCGAGCAGTACTTC. Its translation: CASSMMDREVSEQYF.

The table lists this clone with a few counts. V and J are TRBV27 and TRBJ2-7; D gene unclear. Germline V lookup: CDR1 MNHEY, CDR2 SMNVEV (reference sequence). V lost 2 bases, J lost 0 bases, and 8 bases lay in between. The CDR3 sequence is 14 residues long. The CDR3 nucleotides read TGTGCCAGCAGTTTAAAACAGCACTCCTACGAGCAGTACTTC. The encoded protein is CASSLKQHSYEQYF.